This T cell receptor (beta chain) came from a study of a mutant IDH1 vaccine in newly diagnosed glioma. Study summary: In some groups vaccination began 4-6 weeks post-radiotherapy; others received it with temozolomide. Of treated patients, approximately 62% were men and approximately 40% women, averaging about 40 years. Study-wide results and limits: Pseudoprogression appeared independent of alterations in top peripheral clonotypes.

Some clones are missing from TCRdb's copy, which holds only in-frame ones; the method was immunoSEQ multiplex PCR. The sample carries roughly 38,000 clones, more than 60% recorded once. Comments on this clone: Its antigen is still unknown.

Trimming removed 6 bases at V and 6 bases at J, with 17 bases between. The CDR3 is made up of 14 amino acids. Germline CDR1 MDHEN, CDR2 SYDVKM. Time point described: week 23, last vaccination. Vaccination comprised doses that each held 300 ug of mutant IDH1 20-mer peptide, plus topical imiquimod. The chain links TRBV28 to TRBJ1-1, with D uncertain. The TCR originated in a middle-aged woman with glioma. Some clones in this sample may be carry-over from other donors' samples. The source material was PBMCs, sampled from a glioma patient whose treatment included an IDH1 peptide vaccine. This CDR3 reads CASSFGLGVSEAFF. The DNA of the CDR3 is TGTGCCAGCAGCTTTGGCCTTGGGGTTTCTGAAGCTTTCTTT.